This TCR beta chain was sequenced during a study of PD-L1 blockade in urothelial cancer. Study context: Patients arrived having already received 0 to 3 prior chemotherapy regimens.

Sequencing was performed with immunoSEQ multiplex PCR; in TCRdb, only in-frame clones are kept and a portion is missing. Here the sample spans 60,000 to 75,000 clones, 86% being singletons. This clone showed up just once. In the same sample, other DNA sequences code for this CDR3. The CDR3 covers 14 residues. The V and J ends lost 0 bases and 1 base respectively, with 4 bases between them. Looked up from germline, CDR1 is SGHRS and CDR2 is YFSETQ. Time point specified: pretreatment peripheral blood. Here the sequenced sample was PBMCs, taken around atezolizumab (anti-PD-L1) treatment. This clonotype was obtained from a man aged 55 to 70 with urothelial cancer. The chain couples TRBV5-1 to TRBJ2-2; D unresolved. In nucleotides, the CDR3 is TGCGCCAGCAGCTTGGCAGGGAACACCGGGGAGCTGTTTTTT. It is translated as CASSLAGNTGELFF. Filled out from reference TRBV5-1 and TRBJ2-2, the complete variable domain reads KAGVTQTPRYLIKTRGQQVTLSCSPISGHRSVSWYQQTPGQGLQFLFEYFSETQRNKGNFPGRFSGRQFSNSRSEMNVSTLELGDSALYLCASSLAGNTGELFFGEGSRLTVL.